Listed below are T cell receptor beta chains from one sample, sequenced in a study of CD8 T cells in Susac syndrome. TCRdb independently ran MiXCR on the immunoSEQ multiplex PCR reads; one entry per CDR3 protein. Here the sample spans about 140,000 distinct CDR3 sequences, nearly 95% being singletons. The sequenced sample consisted of CD8+ T cells from PBMCs. These TCRs come from a human donor in good health. Both conserved end residues are part of each CDR3. D genes are given only for firm matches. Not every row has a clone size; where given, it reads once, few, many or a size class.

V	D	size	J	DNA	CDR3
TRBV5-1	NA	NA	TRBJ2-3	TGCGCCAGCAGCTTGGTTAGGGCCCTGCTTGATACGCAGTATTTT	CASSLVRALLDTQYF
TRBV7-9	NA	NA	TRBJ2-5	TGTGCCAGCAGCTTAGACAGTGGCGAGACCCAGTACTTC	CASSLDSGETQYF
TRBV15	NA	NA	TRBJ2-1	TGTGCCACCAGCAGAGATGCGGACTCCTATCGGAATGAGCAGTTCTTC	CATSRDADSYRNEQFF
TRBV3-1	NA	NA	TRBJ2-7	TGTGCCAGCAGCCAAGACTCGAACAAATGGAGAGACTACGAGCAGTACTTC	CASSQDSNKWRDYEQYF
TRBV29-1	TRBD1	NA	TRBJ2-7	TGCAGCGCGACCGGGACAGGGGGCCACTCGTACGAGCAGTACTTC	CSATGTGGHSYEQYF
TRBV9	NA	NA	TRBJ1-5	TGTGCCAGCAGTGTAGGTGATAGCAATCAGCCCCAGCATTTT	CASSVGDSNQPQHF
TRBV19	NA	NA	TRBJ1-2	TGTGCCAGTAGTATCAAGTACACCAACTATGGCTACACCTTC	CASSIKYTNYGYTF
TRBV4-2	TRBD1	NA	TRBJ2-7	TGTGCCAGCAGCCAAGAAGGGACAGGGGTCCAAGAGCAGTACTTC	CASSQEGTGVQEQYF
TRBV6-4	NA	NA	TRBJ1-1	TGTGCCAGCAGTGATTCAGGGGCGAACACTGAAGCTTTCTTT	CASSDSGANTEAFF
TRBV2	NA	NA	TRBJ2-5	TGTGCCAGCAGTGAAGAAGGGGGAGAGGAGACCCAGTACTTC	CASSEEGGEETQYF
TRBV27	NA	NA	TRBJ2-7	TGTGCCAGCAGTTTACAGCTTGGGGCTTACGAGCAGTACTTC	CASSLQLGAYEQYF
TRBV28	NA	NA	TRBJ2-1	TGTGCCAGCAGTTTTGTTGGGGTTTACAATGAGCAGTTCTTC	CASSFVGVYNEQFF
TRBV11-2	NA	NA	TRBJ2-7	TGTGCCAGCAGCTTAGTAGTGGTACGCTACGAGCAGTACTTC	CASSLVVVRYEQYF
TRBV27	TRBD2	once	TRBJ2-7	TGTGCCAGCGTCACCCTTGTTGGCGGGAGTATTGGCGAGCAGTACTTC	CASVTLVGGSIGEQYF
TRBV4-2	NA	once	TRBJ2-4	TGTGCCAGCAGCCAAGAGGAGGGCCCCCAAAACATTCAGTACTTC	CASSQEEGPQNIQYF
TRBV29-1	NA	once	TRBJ1-3	TGCAGCGTTCAGGGGACGTTTGGAAACACCATATATTTT	CSVQGTFGNTIYF
TRBV7-8	NA	NA	TRBJ2-7	TGTGCCAGCAGCTTGGAGTTCGGTTTTGAGCAGTACTTC	CASSLEFGFEQYF
TRBV7-6	TRBD2	once	TRBJ2-3	TGTGCCAGCAGCTTCGGAGCGGGAGACCAACATACGCAGTATTTT	CASSFGAGDQHTQYF
TRBV29-1	NA	NA	TRBJ1-1	TGCAGCGTTTACGCTATAAGGACTGAAGCTTTCTTT	CSVYAIRTEAFF
TRBV20-1	NA	NA	TRBJ2-7	TGCAGTGCTAGAATTTTGGTGAGGCCCTTCACCTACGAGCAGTACTTC	CSARILVRPFTYEQYF
TRBV29-1	TRBD1	NA	TRBJ2-7	TGCAGCGTACTGGACAGGGGGCGAGTAAAACTATCCTACGAGCAGTACTTC	CSVLDRGRVKLSYEQYF
TRBV9	NA	NA	TRBJ1-3	TGTGCCAGCAGCGAGACCGGGACCTTGGGAAACACCATATATTTT	CASSETGTLGNTIYF
TRBV13	TRBD1	once	TRBJ2-7	TGTGCCAGCGCCGGGACAGGGGACTACGAGCAGTACTTC	CASAGTGDYEQYF
TRBV7-9	NA	NA	TRBJ2-7	TGTGCCAGCAGCTTAGTCGAGACCTACGAGCAGTACTTC	CASSLVETYEQYF
TRBV28	NA	few	TRBJ1-1	TGTGCCAGCAGTACCGAGAACACTGAAGCTTTCTTT	CASSTENTEAFF
TRBV3-1	TRBD2	NA	TRBJ2-1	TGTGCCAGCAGCCAACGCGGACTAGCGGGAGGTGAATACTACAATGAGCAGTTCTTC	CASSQRGLAGGEYYNEQFF
TRBV7-9	NA	once	TRBJ2-5	TGTGCCAGCAGCCGCCCCCTGGGGGAGACCCAGTACTTC	CASSRPLGETQYF
TRBV15	TRBD1	NA	TRBJ2-3	TGTGCCATAAGGCGGGACAGGGGGACAGATACGCAGTATTTT	CAIRRDRGTDTQYF
TRBV27	TRBD1	NA	TRBJ2-1	TGTGCCAGCAGTTCGGGACAGGGATACAATGAGCAGTTCTTC	CASSSGQGYNEQFF
TRBV28	TRBD1	NA	TRBJ2-7	TGTGCCAGCAGTTTAGAAGTGGACAGGGCCCGCTACGAGCAGTACTTC	CASSLEVDRARYEQYF
TRBV11-1	NA	NA	TRBJ2-1	TGTGCCAGCAGCTTAATCGGTTACAATGAGCAGTTCTTC	CASSLIGYNEQFF
TRBV20-1	NA	NA	TRBJ2-1	TGCAGTGCTAGGTCTAGGAATGAGCAGTTCTTC	CSARSRNEQFF
TRBV23-1	TRBD1	once	TRBJ2-5	TGCGCCAGCAGTCATTCCGGGACAGGGGGACGAGAGACCCAGTACTTC	CASSHSGTGGRETQYF
TRBV20-1	NA	NA	TRBJ2-2	TGCAGTGCTAGAAAATACACCGGGGAGCTGTTTTTT	CSARKYTGELFF
TRBV30	TRBD1	NA	TRBJ2-2	TGTGCCTGGAGAGAATGGACAGGGGAGGACACCGGGGAGCTGTTTTTT	CAWREWTGEDTGELFF
TRBV4-3	TRBD2	NA	TRBJ2-7	TGCGCCAGCAGCCAAGAAAACGGACTAGCGGGCCTAGGTACCTACGAGCAGTACTTC	CASSQENGLAGLGTYEQYF
TRBV9	TRBD1	NA	TRBJ2-3	TGTGCCAGCAGCGTAGCATACAGGGGAGATACGCAGTATTTT	CASSVAYRGDTQYF
TRBV7-7	NA	NA	TRBJ2-1	TGTGCCAGCAGCTTAAACACGCACAATGAGCAGTTCTTC	CASSLNTHNEQFF
TRBV30	NA	NA	TRBJ2-5	TGTGCCTGGAGTGCCCCCGGGACTCATCTCCCCCAGTACTTC	CAWSAPGTHLPQYF
TRBV20-1	TRBD2	NA	TRBJ2-1	TGCAGTGCTAGAGACCCAGGACTAGCGGGGTCCATCGATGAGCAGTTCTTC	CSARDPGLAGSIDEQFF
TRBV20-1	TRBD1	NA	TRBJ1-2	TGCAGTGCTGTCTCAGGGGGCGGGTCCTATGGCTACACCTTC	CSAVSGGGSYGYTF
TRBV28	NA	NA	TRBJ2-1	TGTGCCAGCAGCCTCTTAAGGGGCGCGTACAATGAGCAGTTCTTC	CASSLLRGAYNEQFF
TRBV4-3	TRBD1	NA	TRBJ2-3	TGCGCCAGCAGCCAAGATATTACACAGGGGGCATTGGATACGCAGTATTTT	CASSQDITQGALDTQYF
TRBV3-1	TRBD2	NA	TRBJ2-5	TGTGCCAGCAGCAACAACCTAGCGGGAGCCCCGACCCAGTACTTC	CASSNNLAGAPTQYF
TRBV5-1	NA	NA	TRBJ2-3	TGCGCCAGCACGGACTACATAGATACGCAGTATTTT	CASTDYIDTQYF
TRBV6-1	NA	NA	TRBJ2-7	TGTGCCAGCAGTGAAATTTCCTACGAGCAGTACTTC	CASSEISYEQYF
TRBV19	NA	NA	TRBJ2-7	TGTGCCAGTAGTATTACATCCGGGGTAGTTGCCGACGAGCAGTACTTC	CASSITSGVVADEQYF
TRBV28	NA	NA	TRBJ2-1	TGTGCCAGCAGTTTAGGTCAGGGTGGCTATGAGCAGTTCTTC	CASSLGQGGYEQFF
TRBV14	TRBD2	NA	TRBJ2-2	TGTGCCAGCAGCCAACGGGAGGGAGTGGAGACCGGGGAGCTGTTTTTT	CASSQREGVETGELFF
TRBV4-3	NA	NA	TRBJ2-5	TGCGCCAGCAGCCAAGATTCGGGAAACTTCCAAGAGACCCAGTACTTC	CASSQDSGNFQETQYF
TRBV5-1	NA	NA	TRBJ2-1	TGCGCCAGCAGCTACGAATCCATGGTGGAGCAGTTCTTC	CASSYESMVEQFF
TRBV29-1	TRBD2	NA	TRBJ2-2	TGCAGCGTTGAGGGCGGGAGGACCGGGGAGCTGTTTTTT	CSVEGGRTGELFF
TRBV28	NA	NA	TRBJ2-7	TGTGCCAGCAGTTCCGTTGGGGGGAGCGAGCAGTACTTC	CASSSVGGSEQYF
TRBV3-1	TRBD2	NA	TRBJ2-1	TGTGCCAGCAGCCCAGAAGGGACTAGCGGAATGAATGAGCAGTTCTTC	CASSPEGTSGMNEQFF
TRBV7-2	TRBD2	NA	TRBJ2-1	TGTGCCAGCAGCTTTTTAGCGGGAGCGGCCTACAATGAGCAGTTCTTC	CASSFLAGAAYNEQFF
TRBV30	TRBD1	NA	TRBJ2-7	TGTGCCTGGAGCTATCCCAGGGGGCGCGACTACGAGCAGTACTTC	CAWSYPRGRDYEQYF
TRBV4-2	TRBD2	NA	TRBJ2-3	TGTGCCAGCCGACGGGAGGAGAGCACAGATACGCAGTATTTT	CASRREESTDTQYF
TRBV4-3	NA	NA	TRBJ2-3	TGCGCCAGCAGCCAAGATGGAGATTCTACGCAGTATTTT	CASSQDGDSTQYF
TRBV27	NA	once	TRBJ1-2	TGTGCCAGCAGTTCCGTCGTAGGGCGGTCCATCCCTAACTATGGCTACACCTTC	CASSSVVGRSIPNYGYTF